This TCR beta chain was sequenced during a study of Ad26.COV2.S vaccination and SARS-CoV-2 variants (dated by TCRdb to the early 2020s). Background on the whole study: Donors in the vaccine arm were drawn from COV1001, a multicentre, randomized, double-blind, placebo-controlled phase I-IIa trial testing Ad26.COV2.S in healthy adults. Dosing of Ad26.COV2.S was intramuscular, at either 5x10^10 or 1x10^11 viral particles, delivered as one shot or as two shots spaced 56 days apart. TCRbeta repertoire sequencing served as the tool for gauging how specific and how broad the SARS-CoV-2-reactive T cell receptors were following Ad26.COV2.S vaccination. The TCR-sequenced set comprised around 32 samples: around 20 Ad26.COV2.S vaccine recipients, 5 placebo recipients and 8 SARS-CoV-2 convalescent individuals. Participants in the trial were split at random into five groups of five each, receiving low-dose or high-dose Ad26.COV2.S once or twice, or else placebo on both occasions. Throughout the experiments and outcome assessment, investigators stayed blinded to trial group allocation. Paper-wide results and their limitations: Substantial breadth of spike-specific CD8+ and CD4+ T cell responses was reported after vaccination. Compared with placebo recipients, Ad26.COV2.S recipients showed higher spike-specific TCR breadth (P = 0.0014). Vaccine and placebo recipients had similar non-spike TCR breadth, a finding consistent with the vaccine containing only spike. The study was not powered for comparison of responses between vaccine doses or regimens. According to the authors, total T cell responses may have been underestimated by the TCR breadth and depth analyses.

In light of the paper, this sample's treatment or condition label describes: over 15 received Ad26.COV2.S at low or high dose, single or two shots; roughly five received placebo; per-sample allocation not given. Repertoires of vaccine and placebo recipients were sequenced from samples taken on day 63 after the first injection. Between 29 July and 7 August 2020, Cohort 1b enrolled about 27 adults aged 18-55 years at one site in Boston, USA. Ad26.COV2.S consisted of a replication-incompetent adenovirus type 26 vector by which a prefusion-stabilized SARS-CoV-2 spike protein from the original Wuhan strain was expressed. The immunoSEQ Assay was used to sequence TCRbeta CDR3 regions. After extraction, genomic DNA underwent amplification by bias-controlled multiplex PCR, followed by high-throughput sequencing. For the original study's pipeline: To quantify the absolute abundance of every unique TCRbeta CDR3 region, sequences were collapsed and filtered. T cell fraction was estimated by normalization of TCRbeta template counts to usable DNA, with usable DNA being measured through amplification of reference genes present in all nucleated cells. Repertoire TCRs were annotated as SARS-CoV-2-specific when V gene, CDR3 amino acid sequence and J gene were exactly matched to a known reactive TCR set. The reference SARS-CoV-2 TCR set was obtained from MIRA and was filtered for enrichment in COVID-19-positive ImmuneCODE repertoires, whereby public or cross-reactive TCRs were removed. Based on the MIRA antigens, annotated TCRs were further analysed at the level of specific ORF or position within ORF. Breadth was defined as the number of annotated unique rearrangements divided by the total number of unique productive rearrangements, and depth was defined as the summed frequency of the annotated unique rearrangements. Group comparisons of TCR breadth used two-sided Wilcoxon rank-sum tests. TCRdb mirrors the immuneACCESS table, restricted to in-frame sequences. Some clones are absent from its copies; in checked studies, under half trace to an unresolved V gene, and the reason for the others is unknown. V and J calls and clone size are those listed in that table; D and trimming were worked out from the DNA. Counted in this sample were 350,000 to 500,000 clones; approximately 92% of them appeared once. The ten largest clonotypes hold more than 9% of the sample.

Sequences SQVTM (CDR1) and ANQGSEA (CDR2) are obtained from the germline V gene. Trimming takes 4 bases from V and 6 bases from J, and the germline ends sit 13 bases apart. Spanning cysteine to phenylalanine, the CDR3 consists of 13 amino acids. Kept here is only the CDR3 DNA, which spans 39 bases and is read in frame from base 1. With regard to this clone: Its antigen is still unknown. It has no much larger one-base neighbor in the sample; base qualities were not kept.

The V and J segments used are TRBV29-1 and TRBJ1-5; TRBD1 is possibly the D segment (6 matching bases). This receptor was identified in a person between 18 and 60 years old who received the Ad26.COV2.S COVID-19 vaccine or a placebo. The sample was peripheral blood, taken in a trial of Ad26.COV2.S vaccine versus placebo. The DNA is TGCAGCGTTGTGCAGGGGCAGGGTCAGCCCCAGCATTTT. This gives the protein CSVVQGQGQPQHF. The CDR3 plus the reference TRBV29-1 and TRBJ1-5 genes for the other parts give the full variable domain: SAVISQKPSRDICQRGTSLTIQCQVDSQVTMMFWYRQQPGQSLTLIATANQGSEATYESGFVIDKFPISRPNLTFSTLTVSNMSPEDSSIYLCSVVQGQGQPQHFGDGTRLSIL.